A single T cell receptor beta chain is shown here with its context. Its matching antigen is unknown. The germline gives CDR1 MNHNS, CDR2 SASEGT. The CDR3 loop spans 15 amino acids. Unmatched junction bases numbered 10, after V lost 8 bases and J lost 6 bases. Primers for the PCR totalled 60 Vbeta and 13 Jbeta. Clones were sequenced by immunoSEQ multiplex PCR, and TCRdb holds only the in-frame ones, with some missing. The profile covers about 200,000 clones, with 70% to 85% appearing a single time and around 0.1% taken by the ten largest. The data belong to a study of cytomegalovirus exposure and HLA in healthy donors. Points from the study as a whole: The likely origin of a cluster of highly shared sequence variants was a sequencing artifact.

The V call is TRBV6-1, the J call TRBJ2-3; 11 bases are a match to TRBD1. This receptor was identified in a boy younger than 10 in good health and CMV-seronegative. Sample: PBMCs. This CDR3 is CASQLRDRGWDTQYF. The DNA for the CDR3 is TGTGCCAGCCAACTCCGGGACAGGGGGTGGGATACGCAGTATTTT.